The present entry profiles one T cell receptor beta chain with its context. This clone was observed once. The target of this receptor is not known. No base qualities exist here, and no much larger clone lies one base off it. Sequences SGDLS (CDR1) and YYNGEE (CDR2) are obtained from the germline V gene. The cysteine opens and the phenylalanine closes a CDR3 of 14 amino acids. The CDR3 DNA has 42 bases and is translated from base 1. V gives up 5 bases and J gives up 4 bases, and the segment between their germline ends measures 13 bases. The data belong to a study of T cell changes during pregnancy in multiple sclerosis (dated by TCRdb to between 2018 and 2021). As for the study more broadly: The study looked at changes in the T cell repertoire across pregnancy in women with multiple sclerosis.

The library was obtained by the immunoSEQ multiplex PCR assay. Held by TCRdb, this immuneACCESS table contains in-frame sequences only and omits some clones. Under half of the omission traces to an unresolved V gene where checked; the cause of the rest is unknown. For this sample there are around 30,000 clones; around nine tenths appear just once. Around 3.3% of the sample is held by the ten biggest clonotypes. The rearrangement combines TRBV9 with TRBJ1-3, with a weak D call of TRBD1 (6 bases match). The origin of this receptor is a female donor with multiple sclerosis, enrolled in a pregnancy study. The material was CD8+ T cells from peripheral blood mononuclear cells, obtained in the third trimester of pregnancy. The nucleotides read TGTGCCAGCAGTGATACAGGGTACGGAAACACCATATATTTT. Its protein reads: CASSDTGYGNTIYF.